The text below deals with one TCR beta chain. These data come from a study of cytotoxic CD8 clonotypes in ibrutinib-treated CLL. The assay was immunoSEQ multiplex PCR, and TCRdb's table has in-frame clones only and misses some. There are roughly 150,000 clones in the sample; about 88% occur only once, and about 3% lies in the top ten. CDR1 and CDR2 (germline): SGDLS, YYNGEE. V was cut by 4 bases and J by 6 bases, with 18 bases left in between. CDR3 length: 15 amino acids. The sample here was PBMCs, taken at disease progression, from a patient treated with ibrutinib. The chain recombines TRBV9 with TRBJ2-3; perhaps TRBD2 as D (6 bases). The receptor comes from a human donor with chronic lymphocytic leukemia. CDR3 region: CASSLVLGRSDTQYF. CDR3 DNA sequence: TGTGCCAGCAGCCTCGTTCTCGGGAGATCGGATACGCAGTATTTT.